This T cell receptor beta chain was recorded in a study of blood T cell repertoires in COVID-19. Grouping used clinical history reported by participants in a survey and questionnaire. The V end was cut by 0 bases, the J end by 5 bases, with 17 bases between. CDR3 length: 16 amino acids. Germline assignment: CDR1 MGHRA and CDR2 YSYEKL. Data came from immunoSEQ multiplex PCR; TCRdb stores just in-frame clones and leaves some out. The profile shows roughly 360,000 clones, around 87% of them singletons. Material for sequencing was PBMCs or T cells enriched from blood (not recorded which). The TCR comes from a man aged 25 to 40 who had recovered from COVID-19. J is TRBJ2-7 and V is TRBV4-1; possibly TRBD2 for D (5 bases). The chain's CDR3 is CASSQDSRGIGNEQYF. CDR3 DNA sequence: TGCGCCAGCAGCCAAGATAGTAGAGGGATAGGGAACGAGCAGTACTTC.